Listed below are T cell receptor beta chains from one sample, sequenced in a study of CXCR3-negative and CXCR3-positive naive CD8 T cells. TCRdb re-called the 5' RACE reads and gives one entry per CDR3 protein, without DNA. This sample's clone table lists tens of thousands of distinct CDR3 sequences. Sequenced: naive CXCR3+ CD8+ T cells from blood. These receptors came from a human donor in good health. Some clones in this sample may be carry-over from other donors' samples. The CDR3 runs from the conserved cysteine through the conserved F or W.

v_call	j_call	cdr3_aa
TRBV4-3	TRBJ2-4	CASSQAARVEAKNIQYF
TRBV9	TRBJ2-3	CASSPEGGNTQYF
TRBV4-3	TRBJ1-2	CASSQEPPREVNYGYTF
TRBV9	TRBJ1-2	CASSVQHTGGYTF
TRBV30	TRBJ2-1	CASYLSYNEQFF
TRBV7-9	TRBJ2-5	CASSLVSGRAVETQYF
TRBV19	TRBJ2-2	CASSILAGGAGELFF
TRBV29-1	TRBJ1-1	CSSWGFRGPLTEAFF
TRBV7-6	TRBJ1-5	CASSDRGRGNQPQHF
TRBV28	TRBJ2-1	CASSLAGVHEQFF
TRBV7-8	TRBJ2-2	CASSLSPGGPGGTGELFF
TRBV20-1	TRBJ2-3	CSASPGSTDTQYF
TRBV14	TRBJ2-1	CASSRPHLGGSYDEQFF
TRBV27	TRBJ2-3	CASSFLDQSTDTQYF
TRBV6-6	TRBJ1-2	CASSYSTLTLPPFGYTF
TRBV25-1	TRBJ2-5	CASSDPGTTGETQYF
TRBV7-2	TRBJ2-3	CASSLGLTSTDTQYF
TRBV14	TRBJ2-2	CASSHAWRGQINTGELFF
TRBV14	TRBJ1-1	CASSHPDIINTEAFF
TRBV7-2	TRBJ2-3	CASSLGPAGRGDTQYF
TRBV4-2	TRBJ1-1	CASSQVLDTEAFF
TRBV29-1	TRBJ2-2	CSVLLNTGELFF
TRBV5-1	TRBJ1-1	CASPSRLLTEAFF
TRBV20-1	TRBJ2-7	CSAIPQTGSYEQYF
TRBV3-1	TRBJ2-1	CASSQVSPGTSGNEQFF
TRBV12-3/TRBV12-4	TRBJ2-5	CASRDEADPWETQYF
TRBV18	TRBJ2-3	CASSATGADTQYF
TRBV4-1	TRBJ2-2	CASSHPSSTGELFF
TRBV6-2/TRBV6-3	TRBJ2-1	CASSPRQGSYNEQFF